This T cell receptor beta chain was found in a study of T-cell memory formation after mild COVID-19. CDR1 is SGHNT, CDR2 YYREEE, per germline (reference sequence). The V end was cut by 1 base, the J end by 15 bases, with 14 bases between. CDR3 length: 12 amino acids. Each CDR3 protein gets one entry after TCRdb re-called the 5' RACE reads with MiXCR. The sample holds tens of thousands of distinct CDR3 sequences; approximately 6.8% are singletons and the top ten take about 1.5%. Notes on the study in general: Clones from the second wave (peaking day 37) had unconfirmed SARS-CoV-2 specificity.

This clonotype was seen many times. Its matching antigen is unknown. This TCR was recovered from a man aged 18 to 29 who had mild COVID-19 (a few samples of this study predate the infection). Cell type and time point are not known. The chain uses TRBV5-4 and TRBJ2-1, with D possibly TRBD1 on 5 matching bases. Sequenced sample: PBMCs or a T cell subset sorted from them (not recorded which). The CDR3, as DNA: TGTGCCAGCAGCTTGCTCGGACAAGTGGGGTTCTTC. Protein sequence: CASSLLGQVGFF.